These 18 T cell receptor beta chains came from one sample sequenced in a study of T cell repertoires in cytomegalovirus infection. TCRdb redid the calling of the reads with MiXCR, one entry per CDR3 protein. The profile shows about 680,000 distinct CDR3 sequences, approximately 24% of them singletons. Sequencing was carried out using CD8+ T cells from PBMCs. Every receptor here comes from a human donor in good health (CMV status not recorded). Some clones in this sample may be carry-over from other donors' samples.

This clonotype was picked up many times. This chain connects TRBV27 to TRBJ2-7, with a possible D match to TRBD2 (5 bases). Germline V gene sequence: CDR1 MNHEY, CDR2 SMNVEV (reference sequence). Deletions cut 6 bases from V and 0 bases from J, with 12 bases between. The CDR3 is 14 amino acids. CDR3 coding DNA: TGTGCCAGCAGCGGCTCACTAGGCTCCTACGAGCAGTACGTC. Protein: CASSGSLGSYEQYV.

This clonotype was counted a few times. The rearrangement links TRBV2 to TRBJ2-3; 8 bases are a match to TRBD1. Germline loops: CDR1 SNHLY, CDR2 FYNNEI. V lost 4 bases to trimming and J lost 2 bases; unmatched junction nucleotides: 14. CDR3 length: 18 amino acids. The CDR3 bases are TGTGCCAGCAGTGTGGTAGGGCGGACAGGGAAGAACACAGATACGCAGTATTTT. Translation gives CASSVVGRTGKNTDTQYF. Variable domain in full (rest from reference TRBV2 and TRBJ2-3): EPEVTQTPSHQVTQMGQEVILRCVPISNHLYFYWYRQILGQKVEFLVSFYNNEISEKSEIFDDQFSVERPDGSNFTLKIRSTKLEDSAMYFCASSVVGRTGKNTDTQYFGPGTRLTVL.

The chain has TRBV6-2 or TRBV6-3 and TRBJ2-3; tentatively, D is TRBD2 (5 bases). The CDR3 runs 13 residues. V shed 5 bases and J shed 7 bases, with 13 bases lying between them. The V gene's germline CDR1 is MNHEY and CDR2 SVGEGT. The CDR3: CASSNDYRNTQYF. The CDR3 DNA sequence: TGTGCCAGCAGTAACGACTATCGTAATACGCAGTATTTT.

The genes are TRBV19 and TRBJ1-4; TRBD1 might be the D (6 bases). The CDR3 sequence is 13 residues long. The germline V gene encodes CDR1 LNHDA and CDR2 SQIVND (reference sequence). Trimming took off 9 bases at V and 7 bases at J, with 15 bases between the two ends. In DNA form, the CDR3 reads TGTGCCAGCAGCCACAGGGACGGTGAAAAACTGTTTTTT. This encodes CASSHRDGEKLFF.

There are many counts of this clonotype. The V and J genes are TRBV7-2 and TRBJ1-6, with 9 bases identical to TRBD1. CDR3 length equals 18 residues. Germline lookup yields CDR1 SGHTA and CDR2 FQGNSA. The ends lost 5 bases at V and 6 bases at J; junction bases unmatched: 14. The CDR3 coding sequence is TGTGCCAGCAGCCTTCGGGACAGGGACCTTACGGGTAATTCACCCCTCCACTTT. It codes for CASSLRDRDLTGNSPLHF.

This clonotype was recorded at least ten times. The rearrangement uses TRBV6-5 and TRBJ2-6; D tentatively reads TRBD1 or TRBD2 (5 bases each). The V gene lost 0 bases and the J gene lost 1 base, with 13 bases spanning the gap. This CDR3 has 18 amino acids. Germline-derived CDR1 and CDR2 are MNHEY and SVGAGI. The DNA of the CDR3 is TGTGCCAGCAGTTACTCGAGGGGAGAGATATCTGGGGCCAACGTCCTGACTTTC. Its translation is CASSYSRGEISGANVLTF.

On this clonotype: Germline is not matched at one junction end, which may reflect a read error. The rearrangement links TRBV2 to TRBJ1-1, with 7 positions matching TRBD1. The CDR3 spans 15 residues. Germline V gives CDR1 SNHLY, CDR2 FYNNEI. The CDR3 sequence: CASSTDRAGNTEAFF. CDR3 nucleotides: TGCGCCAGCAGTACCGACAGGGCTGGGAACACTGAAGCTTTCTTT.

The chain uses TRBV19 and TRBJ2-7, with 8 bases identical to TRBD1. After removal of 3 bases from V and 2 bases from J, the junction contained 3 bases not matched to a gene. CDR3 length: 14 residues. Germline lookup yields CDR1 LNHDA and CDR2 SQIVND (reference sequence). CDR3 protein: CASSIGGQAYEQYF. CDR3 sequence (DNA): TGTGCCAGTAGTATTGGGGGACAGGCCTACGAGCAGTACTTC.

The genes are TRBV5-6 and TRBJ1-2; 8 bases map to TRBD1. V gave up 4 bases and J gave up 4 bases; unmatched junction bases: 9. CDR1 is SGHDT, CDR2 YYEEEE, per germline. The CDR3 covers 15 residues. DNA for the CDR3: TGTGCCAGCAGCGGACCGACAGGGGCTGGCTATGGCTACACCTTC. Its protein is CASSGPTGAGYGYTF.

The gene calls are TRBV20-1 and TRBJ2-7; tentative D call: TRBD1 (6 bases). V lost 4 bases to trimming and J lost 7 bases, with 29 bases between them. The V gene's germline CDR1 is DFQATT and CDR2 SNEGSKA (reference sequence). The CDR3 extends over 17 amino acids. The CDR3 here is CSATASGAEYVWGEQYF. The CDR3 coding sequence is TGCAGTGCTACCGCGTCAGGGGCCGAGTACGTTTGGGGGGAGCAGTACTTC.

This clonotype was detected only a few times. This rearrangement joins TRBV27 to TRBJ1-1; D gene uncertain. The CDR3 loop spans 13 amino acids. Germline CDR1 is MNHEY and CDR2 is SMNVEV (reference sequence). V lost 4 bases, J lost 10 bases, and 16 bases lay in between. Written as DNA, the CDR3 is TGTGCCAGCAGTTCCGCCCCAAGACTCGGAGCTTTCTTT. As protein: CASSSAPRLGAFF.

This clonotype showed up just a few times. The rearrangement links TRBV28 to TRBJ2-3; 10 positions agree with TRBD2. V was clipped by 3 bases and J by 6 bases; unmatched bases: 12. This CDR3 has 17 residues. From germline, CDR1 is MDHEN and CDR2 SYDVKM. CDR3 DNA sequence: TGTGCCAGCAGTTTCCCTGCCAGCGGGGGGGCCTGGGATACGCAGTATTTT. This gives the protein CASSFPASGGAWDTQYF. The full variable domain, in which reference TRBV28 and TRBJ2-3 provide the parts outside the CDR3, is DVKVTQSSRYLVKRTGEKVFLECVQDMDHENMFWYRQDPGLGLRLIYFSYDVKMKEKGDIPEGYSVSREKKERFSLILESASTNQTSMYLCASSFPASGGAWDTQYFGPGTRLTVL.

The chain couples TRBV4-1 to TRBJ1-2; D not resolved. Trimming cost V 1 base and J 4 bases, with 7 bases left between them. The CDR3 length is 13 residues. Germline V gene lookup returns CDR1 MGHRA and CDR2 YSYEKL. The CDR3 DNA is TGCGCCAGCAGCCAAGCTCGGACCTATGGCTACACCTTC. Its protein product is CASSQARTYGYTF.

This clonotype was recorded once. Relative to the germline gene, one junction end is altered; a read error may explain this. The V gene is TRBV7-8, the J gene TRBJ2-6, with a possible D match to TRBD1 (5 bases). The CDR3 is 18 amino acids. Looked up from germline, CDR1 is SGHVS and CDR2 is FQNEAQ. The CDR3 DNA follows: TGTGCCAGCAGCTTAGCAGGGGCACCTATCTCTAGGGCCAACGTCCTGACTTTC. It encodes CASSLAGAPISRANVLTF. Based on the CDR3 plus reference TRBV7-8 and TRBJ2-6, the full variable domain is GAGVSQSPRYKVAKRGQDVALRCDPISGHVSLFWYQQALGQGPEFLTYFQNEAQLDKSGLPSDRFFAERPEGSVSTLKIQRTQQEDSAVYLCASSLAGAPISRANVLTFGAGSRLTVL.

This clonotype was counted a few times. The chain is built from TRBV14 and TRBJ2-7; no clear D. From germline, CDR1 is SGHDN and CDR2 FVKESK. The CDR3 consists of 11 residues. V was shortened by 8 bases and J by 5 bases, with 10 bases between the two germline ends. The CDR3 sequence is CASADFHEQYF. CDR3 nucleotides: TGTGCCAGCGCTGACTTCCACGAGCAGTACTTC.

This clonotype has a handful of counts. The chain employs TRBV7-9 and TRBJ2-7, with a possible D match to TRBD2 (6 bases). Trimming cost V 5 bases and J 10 bases, with 21 bases left between them. Germline V CDR1 and CDR2: SEHNR, FQNEAQ (reference sequence). The CDR3 totals 14 residues. In DNA, the CDR3 is TGTGCCAGCAGCGCCCCCCGGGGGTCGGACGGTCAGTACTTC. Its translation: CASSAPRGSDGQYF.

The CDR3 sequence: CASSPGTSGDLRKQFF. In DNA form, the CDR3 reads TGTGCCAGCAGCCCAGGGACTAGCGGGGACTTAAGGAAGCAGTTCTTC. V usage is TRBV7-4 and J usage is TRBJ2-1, with TRBD2 identical over 13 bases. V gave up 5 bases and J gave up 11 bases; unmatched junction bases: 12. Germline V gene sequence: CDR1 SGHVT, CDR2 SQSDAQ. This CDR3 has 16 residues.

With respect to this clonotype: A much larger clone lies a single base off, so this may be a read error. The CDR3 sequence: CASSLNTPPPRDTQYF. For the CDR3, the DNA is TGTGCCAGCAGTTTAAACACCCCCCCCCCGCGAGATACGCAGTATTTT. The chain uses TRBV28 and TRBJ2-3, with D unclear. This CDR3 spans 16 amino acids. Germline CDR1 and CDR2: MDHEN and SYDVKM. The V end lost 2 bases, the J end lost 5 bases, and 17 bases lay between the germline ends.